The source of this T cell receptor beta chain is a study of monozygotic twins with inflammatory bowel disease. Template switching added UMIs carrying a 6-nucleotide sample barcode. TCRdb processed the 5' RACE reads again and assigns one entry to each CDR3 protein, with no DNA. The repertoire table contains about 450,000 distinct CDR3 sequences. The germline V gene encodes CDR1 SGHRS and CDR2 YFSETQ. This CDR3 has 14 amino acids. Sequenced: blood. V gene TRBV5-1 combines with J gene TRBJ2-7; TCRdb returns TRBD1, unconfirmable since there is no DNA. The sequence came from a human donor with ulcerative colitis or Crohn's disease, or a healthy co-twin of an affected twin (not recorded which). The CDR3 protein is CASSLAQGAAEQYF.